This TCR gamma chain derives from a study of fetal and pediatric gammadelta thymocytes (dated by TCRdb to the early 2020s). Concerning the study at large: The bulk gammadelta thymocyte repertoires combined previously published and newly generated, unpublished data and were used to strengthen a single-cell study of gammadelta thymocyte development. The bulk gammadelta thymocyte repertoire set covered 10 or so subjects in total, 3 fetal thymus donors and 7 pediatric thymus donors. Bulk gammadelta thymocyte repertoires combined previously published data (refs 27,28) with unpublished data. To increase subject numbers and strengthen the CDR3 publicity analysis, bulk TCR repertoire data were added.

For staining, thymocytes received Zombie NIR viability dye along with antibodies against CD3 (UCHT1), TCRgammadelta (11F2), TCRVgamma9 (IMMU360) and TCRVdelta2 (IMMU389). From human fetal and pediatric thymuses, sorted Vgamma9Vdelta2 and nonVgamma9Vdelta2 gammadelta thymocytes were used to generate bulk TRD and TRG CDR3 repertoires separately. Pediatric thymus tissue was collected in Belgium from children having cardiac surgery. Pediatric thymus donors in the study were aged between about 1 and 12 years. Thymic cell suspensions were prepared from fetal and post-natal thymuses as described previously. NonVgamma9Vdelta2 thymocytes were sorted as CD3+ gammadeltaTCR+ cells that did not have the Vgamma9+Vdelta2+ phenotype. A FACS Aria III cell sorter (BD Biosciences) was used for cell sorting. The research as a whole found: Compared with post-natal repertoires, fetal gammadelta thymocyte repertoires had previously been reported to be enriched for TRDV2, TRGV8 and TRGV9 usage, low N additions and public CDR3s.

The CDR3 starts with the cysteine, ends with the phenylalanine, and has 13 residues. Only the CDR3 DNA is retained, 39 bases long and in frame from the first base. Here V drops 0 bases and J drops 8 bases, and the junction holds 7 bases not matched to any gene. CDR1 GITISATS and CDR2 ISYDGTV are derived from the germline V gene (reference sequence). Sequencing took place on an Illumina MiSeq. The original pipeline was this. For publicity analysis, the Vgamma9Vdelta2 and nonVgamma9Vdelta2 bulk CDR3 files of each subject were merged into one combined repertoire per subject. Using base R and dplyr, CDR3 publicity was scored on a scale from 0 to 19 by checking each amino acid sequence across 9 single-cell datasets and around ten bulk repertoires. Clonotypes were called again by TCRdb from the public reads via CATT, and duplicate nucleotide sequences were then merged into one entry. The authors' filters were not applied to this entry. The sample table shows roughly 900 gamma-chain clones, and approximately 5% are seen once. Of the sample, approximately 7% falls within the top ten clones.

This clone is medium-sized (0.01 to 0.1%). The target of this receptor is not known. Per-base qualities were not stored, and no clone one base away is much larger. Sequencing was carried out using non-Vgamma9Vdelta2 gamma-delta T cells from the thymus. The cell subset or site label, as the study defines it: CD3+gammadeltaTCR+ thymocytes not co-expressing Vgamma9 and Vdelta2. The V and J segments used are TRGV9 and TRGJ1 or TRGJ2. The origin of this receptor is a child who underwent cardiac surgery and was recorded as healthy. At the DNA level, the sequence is TGTGCCTTGTGGGAGGTGCGTCCGCATAAGAAACTCTTT. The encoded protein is CALWEVRPHKKLF.